The text below deals with one T cell receptor beta chain. Cells defined as naive were viable CD3+CD4+ or CD3+CD8+ and CCR7+CD45RA+CD45RO-CD95-CD27+CD28+. This entry comes from a study of T cells after posttransplantation cyclophosphamide. V lost 3 bases and J 1 base, leaving 9 bases between the germline ends. CDR1 MDHEN and CDR2 SYDVKM come from the germline V gene. This CDR3 has 15 residues. Sequencing was performed with immunoSEQ multiplex PCR; in TCRdb, only in-frame clones are kept and a portion is missing. Of 30,000 or so clones in the sample, 90% to 95% are singletons; the top ten hold over 0.2%.

The rearrangement links TRBV28 to TRBJ2-2; D is perhaps TRBD2 (5 bases). Sequenced input: naive CD4+ T cells sorted from PBMCs. The sequence was obtained from an older woman in good health, CMV-negative, and a related stem cell transplant donor. The CDR3 here is CASSFLRGNTGELFF. CDR3 sequence (DNA): TGTGCCAGCAGTTTTTTACGGGGGAACACCGGGGAGCTGTTTTTT. Full variable domain (outside the CDR3, taken from reference TRBV28 and TRBJ2-2): DVKVTQSSRYLVKRTGEKVFLECVQDMDHENMFWYRQDPGLGLRLIYFSYDVKMKEKGDIPEGYSVSREKKERFSLILESASTNQTSMYLCASSFLRGNTGELFFGEGSRLTVL.